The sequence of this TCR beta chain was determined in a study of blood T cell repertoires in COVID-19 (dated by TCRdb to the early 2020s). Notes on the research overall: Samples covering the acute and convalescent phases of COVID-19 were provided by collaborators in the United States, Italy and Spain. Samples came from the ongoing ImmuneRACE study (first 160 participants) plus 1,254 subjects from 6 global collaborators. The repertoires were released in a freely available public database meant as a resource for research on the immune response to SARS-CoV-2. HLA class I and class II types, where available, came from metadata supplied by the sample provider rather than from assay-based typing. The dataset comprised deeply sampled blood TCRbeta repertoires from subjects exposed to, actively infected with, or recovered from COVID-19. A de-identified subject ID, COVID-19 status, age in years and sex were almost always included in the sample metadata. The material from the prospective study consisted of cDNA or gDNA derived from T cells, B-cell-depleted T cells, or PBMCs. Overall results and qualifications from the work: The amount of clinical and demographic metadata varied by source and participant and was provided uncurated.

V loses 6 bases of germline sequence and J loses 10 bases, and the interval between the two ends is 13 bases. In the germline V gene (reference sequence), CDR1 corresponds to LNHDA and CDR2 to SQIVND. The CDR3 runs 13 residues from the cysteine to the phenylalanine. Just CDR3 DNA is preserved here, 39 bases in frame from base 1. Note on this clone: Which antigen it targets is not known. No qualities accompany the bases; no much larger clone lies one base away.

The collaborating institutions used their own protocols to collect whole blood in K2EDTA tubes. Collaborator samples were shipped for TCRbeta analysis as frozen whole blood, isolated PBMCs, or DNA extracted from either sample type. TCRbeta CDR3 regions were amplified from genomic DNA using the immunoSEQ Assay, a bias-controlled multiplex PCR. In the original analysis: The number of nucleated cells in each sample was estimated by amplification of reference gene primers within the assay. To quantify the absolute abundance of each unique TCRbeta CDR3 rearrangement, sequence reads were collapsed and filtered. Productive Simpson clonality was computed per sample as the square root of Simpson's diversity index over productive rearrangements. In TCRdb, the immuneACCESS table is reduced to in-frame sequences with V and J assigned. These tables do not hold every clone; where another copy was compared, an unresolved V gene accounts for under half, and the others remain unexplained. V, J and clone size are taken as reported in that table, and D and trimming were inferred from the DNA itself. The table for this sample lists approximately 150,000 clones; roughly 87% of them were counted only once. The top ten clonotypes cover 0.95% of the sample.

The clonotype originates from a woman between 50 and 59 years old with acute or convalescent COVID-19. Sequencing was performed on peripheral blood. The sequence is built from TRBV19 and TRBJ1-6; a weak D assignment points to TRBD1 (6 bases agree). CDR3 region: CASSRQVGSPLHF. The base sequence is TGTGCCAGTAGCAGACAGGTGGGATCACCCCTCCACTTT.